These T cell receptor beta chains were read from a single sample in a study of human T cells and chemical hapten exposure. TCRdb reanalysed the RACE reads using MiXCR and keeps one entry per CDR3 protein. The repertoire has just under 60,000 distinct CDR3 sequences, about an eighth of them found once; the top ten carry around 2.4%. This sample comprised whole blood, obtained in connection with sensitization to the hapten diphenylcyclopropenone (DPC). These receptors all stem from a man aged 25-45 years with alopecia areata. Some clones in this sample may be carry-over from other donors' samples. Each CDR3 is given with its conserved first and last residue. A D gene is named only where the DNA matches it firmly. The size entry is marked missing in some rows and otherwise reads once, few, many or a size class.

V gene	J gene	D gene	clone size	CDR3 DNA	CDR3 protein
TRBV7-9	TRBJ2-7	TRBD1	.	TGTGCCAGCAGCACAGGGGACAGGGGAACCTACGAGCAGTACTTC	CASSTGDRGTYEQYF
TRBV5-1	TRBJ1-1	.	many	TGCGCCAGCAGCTTGGCCGACGGCACTGAAGCTTTCTTT	CASSLADGTEAFF
TRBV24-1	TRBJ2-7	TRBD1	many	TGTGCCACCAGTGAGGGACAGGGCTGGTACGAGCAGTACTTC	CATSEGQGWYEQYF
TRBV6-2/TRBV6-3	TRBJ2-3	.	few	TGTGCCAGCTGGACCCGGGCCAGGACCGAGTGGTACACAGATACGCAGTATTTT	CASWTRARTEWYTDTQYF
TRBV12-3/TRBV12-4	TRBJ1-2	.	few	TGTGCCAGCAGTTTAATTGGCTACACCTTC	CASSLIGYTF
TRBV7-6	TRBJ1-6	.	many	TGTGCCAGCAGTGACTCCTATAATTCACCCCTCCACTTT	CASSDSYNSPLHF
TRBV9	TRBJ2-7	.	.	TGTGCCAGCAGCCCTGGGAGTAGACGGACCTACGAGCAGTACTTC	CASSPGSRRTYEQYF
TRBV3-1	TRBJ1-3	.	many	TGTGCCAGCAGCCAAGATTTGTCGAACTCTGGAAACACCATATATTTT	CASSQDLSNSGNTIYF
TRBV9	TRBJ2-7	.	many	TGTGCCAGCAGCGTAGGTGTGCTCGACGAGCAGTACTTC	CASSVGVLDEQYF
TRBV7-3	TRBJ2-5	.	few	TGTGCCAGCAGCCTGGCCCGGGACACAGAGACCCAGTACTTC	CASSLARDTETQYF
TRBV5-1	TRBJ2-5	TRBD2	.	TGCGCCAGCAGGAGACTAGCGATGGGGGAGACCCAGTACTTC	CASRRLAMGETQYF
TRBV7-9	TRBJ1-1	.	.	TGTGCCAGCAGCGGTTCAGGGGCCCCAAACACTGAAGCTTTCTTT	CASSGSGAPNTEAFF
TRBV28	TRBJ1-1	.	few	TGTGCCAGCAGTTTACCCGGGGGAGAAGCTTTCTTT	CASSLPGGEAFF
TRBV20-1	TRBJ2-3	.	few	TGCAGGGGGGGAGATACGCAGTATTTT	CRGGDTQYF
TRBV6-1	TRBJ1-2	TRBD1	few	TGTGCCAGCAGTGAAAGGGGGGACAGGGATGGCTACACCTTC	CASSERGDRDGYTF
TRBV25-1	TRBJ2-2	.	few	TGTGCCAGCAGTGAATACGGCACCGGGGAGCTGTTTTTT	CASSEYGTGELFF
TRBV2	TRBJ2-2	.	many	TGTGCCAGCAGACCGGACAGTATCGGGGAGCTGTTTTTT	CASRPDSIGELFF
TRBV29-1	TRBJ1-1	.	many	TGCAGCGTCGTCCCCCAGGTTAACACTGAAGCTTTCTTT	CSVVPQVNTEAFF
TRBV5-1	TRBJ2-1	.	few	TGCGCCAGCTCCCGTGGGGGGGCCCAGTACAATGAGCAGTTCTTC	CASSRGGAQYNEQFF
TRBV3-1	TRBJ1-5	.	many	TGTGCCAGCAGCCGGGACCCCGCGGGGCAGCCCCAGCATTTT	CASSRDPAGQPQHF
TRBV7-8	TRBJ1-2	TRBD1	many	TGTGCCAGCAGCTCCGAAAGACAGGGAGGCTACACCTTC	CASSSERQGGYTF
TRBV24-1	TRBJ2-2	TRBD1	few	TGTGCCACCAGTGATCTGGGACAGAAAAACACCGGGGAGCTGTTTTTT	CATSDLGQKNTGELFF
TRBV6-2/TRBV6-3	TRBJ2-3	.	.	TGTGCCAGCAGTTACCGGAGAGATACGCAGTATTTT	CASSYRRDTQYF
TRBV7-9	TRBJ2-1	TRBD2	many	TGTGCCAGCAGCTTACAGCGGGGGGGCCCTTACAATGAGCAGTTCTTC	CASSLQRGGPYNEQFF
TRBV7-8	TRBJ1-5	.	medium-sized	TGTGCCAGCAGCTTAGGTACGGCCCTCATCAAGCCCCAGCATTTT	CASSLGTALIKPQHF
TRBV5-5	TRBJ2-1	.	few	TGTGCCAGCAGCTTGGATGAAGGGGGCTACAATGAGCAGTTCTTC	CASSLDEGGYNEQFF
TRBV29-1	TRBJ1-1	.	few	TGCAGCTTTATAGATCCGTGGGTGAACACTGAAGCTTTCTTT	CSFIDPWVNTEAFF
TRBV28	TRBJ1-5	.	.	TGTGCCAGCAGTTTGGTCATCCTTAGCAATCAGCCCCAGCATTTT	CASSLVILSNQPQHF
TRBV5-1	TRBJ1-1	TRBD1	many	TGCGCCAGCCTACCGGGACAGGGGATCGCGAACACTGAAGCTTTCTTT	CASLPGQGIANTEAFF
TRBV28	TRBJ2-3	.	.	TGTGCCAGCACCCGTGGGGGCCGCACAGATACGCAGTATTTT	CASTRGGRTDTQYF
TRBV5-1	TRBJ2-2	TRBD1	many	TGCGCCAGCAGCTTGTTTCAGGGGGACACCGGGGAGCTGTTTTTT	CASSLFQGDTGELFF
TRBV12-3/TRBV12-4	TRBJ2-7	TRBD2	few	TGTGCCAGCAGTTTAAAAGTTCGGCCTAGCGGCCTCTACGAGCAGTACTTC	CASSLKVRPSGLYEQYF
TRBV14	TRBJ2-5	.	.	TGTGCCAGCAGCCAAGCATACAGAACCAACCAAGAGACCCAGTACTTC	CASSQAYRTNQETQYF
TRBV4-2	TRBJ2-1	.	many	TGTGCCAGCAGCCAGGGCCATGAGCAGTTCTTC	CASSQGHEQFF
TRBV7-6	TRBJ2-7	.	.	TGTGCCAGCAGCCCCGGACCGGGGGCTAGTTACGAGCAGTACTTC	CASSPGPGASYEQYF
TRBV7-6	TRBJ2-1	TRBD2	.	TGTGCCAGCAGCTTGGATCGGGGGGATGAGCAGTTTTTC	CASSLDRGDEQFF
TRBV5-3	TRBJ2-3	.	few	TGTTGGAGGGATCCAGATACGCAGTATTTT	CWRDPDTQYF
TRBV7-6	TRBJ1-1	.	few	TGTGCCAGCAGCTTAGCGCAGGCAGGGCGGAACACTGAAGCTTTCTTT	CASSLAQAGRNTEAFF
TRBV5-1	TRBJ1-1	TRBD1	.	TGCGCCAGCAGCGGGGGGACAGGGTCGAACACTGAAGCTTTCTTT	CASSGGTGSNTEAFF
TRBV20-1	TRBJ2-1	.	many	TGCAGTGCTAGAGTGGGGTTTATCAGGCATGAGCAGTTCTTC	CSARVGFIRHEQFF
TRBV14	TRBJ2-1	.	many	TGTGCCAGCAGCCAAACCGTAACCGGGGTGGATGAGCAGTTCTTC	CASSQTVTGVDEQFF
TRBV5-1	TRBJ2-1	TRBD2	.	TGCGCCAGCAGCGCGAGTCTAGCGGGGGATAATAGGTTCTTC	CASSASLAGDNRFF
TRBV12-3/TRBV12-4	TRBJ2-7	TRBD1	many	TGTGCCAGCAGTCCGGGACGGGGACAGGCGTACTACGAGCAGTACTTC	CASSPGRGQAYYEQYF
TRBV12-3/TRBV12-4	TRBJ2-7	.	.	TGTGCCAGCACCGACAATTCCTACGAGCAGTACTTC	CASTDNSYEQYF
TRBV5-6	TRBJ2-2	TRBD2	few	TGTGCCAGCAGCTTACTAGCGGGGGCCCGGGAGCTGTTTTTT	CASSLLAGARELFF
TRBV29-1	TRBJ1-1	.	many	TGCAGCGTTGAACCCCCCGAGGCGAACACTGAAGCTTTCTTT	CSVEPPEANTEAFF
TRBV18	TRBJ2-1	.	many	TGTGCCAGCTCACCCGCTGACAATGAGCAGTTCTTC	CASSPADNEQFF
TRBV10-3	TRBJ1-2	.	.	TGTGCCTTCTTGATAGGGGATGGCTACACCTTC	CAFLIGDGYTF
TRBV28	TRBJ2-2	TRBD1	many	TGTGCCACCAAAACAGGGGATTCGGGCACCGGGGAGCTGTTTTTT	CATKTGDSGTGELFF
TRBV5-5	TRBJ1-2	.	.	TGTGCCAGTAGATCCCACAGGGTTTCTAACTATGGCTACACCTTC	CASRSHRVSNYGYTF
TRBV7-6	TRBJ1-1	.	many	TGTGCCAGCAGCTTAACCTGGACAACGACTGAAGCTTTCTTT	CASSLTWTTTEAFF
TRBV5-5	TRBJ1-4	.	few	TGTGCCAGCAGCTTGGGAGGTGCACAGCTTAATGAAAAACTGTTTTTT	CASSLGGAQLNEKLFF
TRBV24-1	TRBJ2-2	.	few	TGTGCCACCAGTGATTGGAGGGGGCGTAACGGGGAGCTGTTTTTT	CATSDWRGRNGELFF
TRBV28	TRBJ2-1	.	.	TGTGCCAGCAGTTTAGGGCCCAACAATGAGCAGTTCTTC	CASSLGPNNEQFF